This T cell receptor beta chain was obtained from a study of T cells after yellow fever vaccination. The table lists this clonotype with many counts. Its antigen remains unidentified. Study conclusions and caveats: It was a weaker secondary response, yet one that peaked faster, at day 5 versus 15.

TCRdb recomputed calls from the 5' RACE reads with MiXCR, one row per CDR3 protein. The table has 25,000 to 35,000 distinct CDR3 sequences, 4.4% seen once. The receptor comes from a man aged 30 to 45 who received the YFV17D yellow fever vaccine. The sequencing used CD8+ T cells sorted from PBMCs, collected 5 days after the yellow fever booster vaccination.

The CDR3 loop reads CASGVGGGNEQFF. DNA of the CDR3: TGTGCCAGCGGGGTGGGAGGGGGTAATGAGCAGTTCTTC. V usage is TRBV27 and J usage is TRBJ2-1; D is perhaps TRBD2 (7 bases). There are 13 residues in the CDR3. Germline assignment: CDR1 MNHEY and CDR2 SMNVEV (reference sequence). V was clipped by 8 bases and J by 7 bases, with 15 bases between them.